Following are 8 T cell receptor beta chains from one sample sequenced in a study of blood T cells in healthy people across ages. Then a second PCR, running roughly 7 to 11 cycles, was carried out with a sample-barcoded 5' primer and a J-beta primer mix. TCRdb itself ran the 5' RACE reads through MiXCR, one entry per CDR3 protein. Here the sample spans some 940,000 distinct CDR3 sequences, about 29% being singletons. These same records also appear under a second study, on T cells of mothers and their children.

The sequenced sample consisted of blood. These TCRs come from a woman aged 40 to 50 in good health.

At least ten counts were recorded for this clonotype. The rearrangement joins TRBV29-1 to TRBJ1-4; no firm D call. The germline CDR1 and CDR2 sequences are SQVTM and ANQGSEA. The CDR3 runs to 12 residues. V was trimmed by 4 bases and J by 8 bases, leaving 11 bases between them. The CDR3 DNA reads as TGCAGCGTTGGGGAGGGCCCGGAAAAACTGTTTTTT. Residues: CSVGEGPEKLFF.

This chain connects TRBV24-1 to TRBJ1-1; weak D call: TRBD1 (5 bases). The CDR3 totals 12 residues. The germline CDR1 and CDR2 sequences are KGHDR and SFDVKD. V gave up 5 bases and J gave up 3 bases, with 6 bases separating them. The DNA for the CDR3 is TGTGCCACCAGTGCGGGGGACACTGAAGCTTTCTTT. Amino acid sequence: CATSAGDTEAFF.

The CDR3 region is CASSPVPGINNSPLHF. The CDR3 DNA reads as TGTGCCAGCTCACCAGTGCCAGGGATAAATAATTCACCCCTCCACTTT. The chain combines TRBV18 with TRBJ1-6; tentatively, D is TRBD1 (5 bases). V was cut by 2 bases and J by 5 bases, with 13 bases left in between. CDR3 length: 16 amino acids. Germline V CDR1 and CDR2: KGHSH, LQKENI.

V and J are TRBV30 and TRBJ2-3, with D perhaps being TRBD1 or TRBD2 (5 bases each). The CDR3 is 12 amino acids. In germline, CDR1 is GTSNPN, CDR2 SVGIG (reference sequence). The V end was cut by 6 bases, the J end by 5 bases, with 12 bases between. The CDR3 DNA reads as TGTGCCTGCGGGACCCTGGGAGATACGCAGTATTTT. This gives the protein CACGTLGDTQYF.

CDR3 in DNA: TGCAGTGCTAGAGTCTTTGGCGGTGGGGGCTACAATGAGCAGTTCTTC. Its translation is CSARVFGGGGYNEQFF. This chain links TRBV20-1 with TRBJ2-1, with D perhaps matching TRBD1 or TRBD2 (5 bases each). CDR1 DFQATT and CDR2 SNEGSKA come from the germline V gene (reference sequence). The CDR3 length is 16 residues. The V and J ends lost 1 base and 3 bases respectively, with 16 bases between them.

The genes are TRBV20-1 and TRBJ2-6, with TRBD1 matching over 8 bases. The CDR3 length is 18 residues. The J segment lost 2 bases and the V segment lost 6 bases, leaving 15 bases of the junction unmatched. Germline V gene sequence: CDR1 DFQATT, CDR2 SNEGSKA (reference sequence). The CDR3 protein is CSAVHGDRLLTGANVLTF. CDR3 DNA: TGCAGTGCCGTCCACGGGGACAGGCTATTGACTGGGGCCAACGTCCTGACTTTC.

This clonotype showed up just a few times. J is TRBJ1-6 and V is TRBV2, with 7 nucleotides matching TRBD1. Germline trimming cut 7 bases from V and 7 bases from J; bases unmatched to any gene: 7. Looked up from germline, CDR1 is SNHLY and CDR2 is FYNNEI. This CDR3 has 14 residues. The DNA of the CDR3 is TGTGCCAGCATGTTGGACAGGCGAAATTCACCCCTCCACTTT. This gives the protein CASMLDRRNSPLHF.

This clonotype was found many times. This CDR3 reads CASRDTPGAPDNEQFF. CDR3 nucleotide sequence: TGTGCCAGCAGAGATACACCGGGGGCGCCCGACAATGAGCAGTTCTTC. The chain combines TRBV28 with TRBJ2-1, with D perhaps assigned TRBD1 or TRBD2 (6 bases each). CDR3 length: 16 amino acids. V was shortened by 6 bases and J by 5 bases, with 20 bases between the two germline ends. Germline CDR1 is MDHEN and CDR2 is SYDVKM. Full variable domain (rest looked up from reference TRBV28 and TRBJ2-1): DVKVTQSSRYLVKRTGEKVFLECVQDMDHENMFWYRQDPGLGLRLIYFSYDVKMKEKGDIPEGYSVSREKKERFSLILESASTNQTSMYLCASRDTPGAPDNEQFFGPGTRLTVL.